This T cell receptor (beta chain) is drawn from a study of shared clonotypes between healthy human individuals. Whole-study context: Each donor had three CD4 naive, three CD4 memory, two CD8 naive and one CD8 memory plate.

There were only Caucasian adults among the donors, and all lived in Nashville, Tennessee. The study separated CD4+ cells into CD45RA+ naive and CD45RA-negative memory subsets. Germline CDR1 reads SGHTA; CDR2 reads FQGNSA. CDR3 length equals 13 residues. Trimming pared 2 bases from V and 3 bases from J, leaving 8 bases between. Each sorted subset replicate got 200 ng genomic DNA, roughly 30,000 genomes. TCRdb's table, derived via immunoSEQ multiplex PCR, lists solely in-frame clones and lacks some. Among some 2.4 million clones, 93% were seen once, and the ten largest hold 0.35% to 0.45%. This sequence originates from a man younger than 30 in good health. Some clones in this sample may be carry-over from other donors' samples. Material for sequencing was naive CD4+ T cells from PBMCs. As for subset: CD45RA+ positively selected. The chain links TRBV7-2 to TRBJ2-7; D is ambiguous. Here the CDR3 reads CASSLSSYYEQYF. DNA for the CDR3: TGTGCCAGCAGCTTATCAAGCTACTACGAGCAGTACTTC. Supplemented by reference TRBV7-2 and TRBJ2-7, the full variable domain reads GAGVSQSPSNKVTEKGKDVELRCDPISGHTALYWYRQSLGQGLEFLIYFQGNSAPDKSGLPSDRFSAERTGGSVSTLTIQRTQQEDSAVYLCASSLSSYYEQYFGPGTRLTVT.